The present T cell receptor beta chain was sequenced within a study of OX40 agonist ivuxolimab in advanced cancers. Across the whole study: Enrollees could have had prior anti-PD-1, anti-PD-L1 or anti-CTLA-4 therapy, which roughly 40% had received.

Libraries were prepared by immunoSEQ multiplex PCR; TCRdb keeps only in-frame clonotypes and omits some of them. The sample shows 15,000 to 20,000 clones, around four fifths of them seen only once. The CDR3 runs to 14 residues. Germline CDR1 SQVTM, CDR2 ANQGSEA. The ends were cut back, 4 bases at V and 1 base at J, with 14 bases in the middle. Details on this clone: Its antigen is unidentified.

General study findings and limits: At doses 0.1 to 3.0 mg/kg, CD4+ and CD8+ clones expanded.

The sequence was collected from an adult with an advanced solid tumor such as melanoma, head and neck, liver or kidney cancer. The source material was CD4+ or CD8+ T cells sorted from blood, sampled in a trial of the OX40 agonist ivuxolimab. The chain is built from TRBV29-1 and TRBJ2-7; the D call may be TRBD1 or TRBD2 (5 bases each). CDR3: CSVVTGTASYEQYF. The CDR3 nucleotides are TGCAGCGTTGTCACCGGGACGGCATCCTACGAGCAGTACTTC.